The T cell receptor beta chain under discussion was sequenced for a study of glioma-infiltrating T cells after dendritic cell vaccination. Sequencing used immunoSEQ multiplex PCR; TCRdb keeps in-frame clones, though not all of them. The data hold roughly 80,000 clones, with around nine tenths observed a single time. Per the germline V gene, CDR1 is SGDLS and CDR2 is YYNGEE. The ends lost 1 base at V and 8 bases at J; junction bases unmatched: 6. The CDR3 is made up of 14 amino acids. The genes are TRBV9 and TRBJ1-1, with 9 nucleotides matching TRBD1. The TCR sequence derives from a human donor with glioblastoma. Sequenced here: blood, sampled before dendritic cell vaccination. Written as DNA, the CDR3 is TGTGCCAGCAGCGTACCCCCGACAGGGGGAGAAGCTTTCTTT. Translating gives CASSVPPTGGEAFF.